What follows are 21 T cell receptor beta chains derived from one specimen sequenced in a study of shared clonotypes between healthy human individuals. Sequencing was performed with immunoSEQ multiplex PCR; in TCRdb, only in-frame clones are kept and a portion is missing. The table has about 1.1 million clones, 60% to 80% seen once. Sequences were obtained from memory CD4+ T cells from PBMCs. The subset denotes: CD45RA-negative fraction. The receptors were sampled from a man aged 18 to 29 in good health. Some clones in this sample may be carry-over from other donors' samples.

The V and J genes are TRBV7-9 and TRBJ2-2; the match to TRBD2 covers 13 bases. The CDR3 runs to 16 residues. Trimming cost V 3 bases and J 3 bases; bases outside gene matches: 1. Germline CDR1 reads SEHNR; CDR2 reads FQNEAQ (reference sequence). The CDR3 region is CASSFGLAGDTGELFF. CDR3 DNA: TGTGCCAGCAGCTTCGGACTAGCGGGAGACACCGGGGAGCTGTTTTTT. Filled out from reference TRBV7-9 and TRBJ2-2, the complete variable domain reads DTGVSQNPRHKITKRGQNVTFRCDPISEHNRLYWYRQTLGQGPEFLTYFQNEAQLEKSRLLSDRFSAERPKGSFSTLEIQRTEQGDSAMYLCASSFGLAGDTGELFFGEGSRLTVL.

This chain uses TRBV28 with TRBJ2-3; no reliable D call. Germline lookup yields CDR1 MDHEN and CDR2 SYDVKM. V was clipped by 8 bases and J by 0 bases, with 6 bases between them. The CDR3 loop spans 12 amino acids. The CDR3 nucleotides read TGTGCCAGCTTTTCCAGCACAGATACGCAGTATTTT. This gives the protein CASFSSTDTQYF.

The chain uses TRBV4-3 and TRBJ1-5, with D uncertain. Deletions cut 4 bases from V and 0 bases from J, with 7 bases between. This CDR3 has 14 residues. Germline loops: CDR1 LGHNA, CDR2 YSLEER. In DNA, the CDR3 is TGCGCCAGCAGCCGGACCGTTAGCAATCAGCCCCAGCATTTT. This sequence encodes CASSRTVSNQPQHF.

This sequence joins TRBV6-1 and TRBJ1-5; a weak D match, TRBD1 (6 bases). With 6 bases removed from V and 2 bases from J, the gap between germline ends came to 14 bases. Looked up from germline, CDR1 is MNHNS and CDR2 is SASEGT. The CDR3 has 15 amino acids. CDR3 bases: TGTGCCAGCAGAGGAAGGGCAGGGGGCAATCAGCCCCAGCATTTT. Its translation is CASRGRAGGNQPQHF.

This clone was observed once. The sample has other DNA sequences that encode this CDR3 too. This sequence joins TRBV7-3 and TRBJ2-2; the D gene could be TRBD1 or TRBD2 (5 bases each). Germline-derived CDR1 and CDR2 are SGHTA and FQGTGA. V lost 5 bases and J lost 2, with 12 bases in between. The CDR3 totals 15 residues. In DNA form, the CDR3 reads TGTGCCAGCAGCCCCCCCGGGGCTAACACCGGGGAGCTGTTTTTT. This sequence encodes CASSPPGANTGELFF.

The chain recombines TRBV5-1 with TRBJ2-1; tentatively, D is TRBD1 (6 bases). The germline CDR1 and CDR2 sequences are SGHRS and YFSETQ. The V end was cut by 0 bases, the J end by 4 bases, with 11 bases between. This CDR3 is 15 amino acids long. In DNA, the CDR3 is TGCGCCAGCAGCTTGGAGGGACATCCATACAATGAGCAGTTCTTC. Amino acid sequence: CASSLEGHPYNEQFF.

The sample holds a few counts of this clone. The rearrangement joins TRBV7-3 to TRBJ2-3; 11 positions agree with TRBD2. The junction had 7 bases not matched to a gene; V was cut back by 2 bases and J by 3 bases. Germline V CDR1 and CDR2: SGHTA, FQGTGA. The CDR3 runs to 17 residues. The CDR3 DNA reads as TGTGCCAGCAGCTTAGCCCCCTCTAGCGGGGGGACAGATACGCAGTATTTT. Protein: CASSLAPSSGGTDTQYF.

V and J are TRBV10-3 and TRBJ2-2; 8 nucleotides match TRBD1. In germline, CDR1 is ENHRY, CDR2 SYGVKD. The V segment lost 6 bases and the J segment 1 base; nucleotides outside the gene matches: 4. CDR3 length equals 15 residues. CDR3 nucleotide sequence: TGTGCCATCAGGGTGACAGGGGAGAACACCGGGGAGCTGTTTTTT. This translates into CAIRVTGENTGELFF.

In its sample, this clone was seen once. The gene calls are TRBV7-9 and TRBJ2-7, with D possibly being TRBD2 (6 bases). CDR1 SEHNR and CDR2 FQNEAQ come from the germline V gene (reference sequence). V was cut by 2 bases and J by 5 bases, with 16 bases left in between. The CDR3 extends over 15 amino acids. The DNA for the CDR3 is TGTGCCAGCAGCTTATTCGTAACGGGAGCGGACGAGCAGTACTTC. Translated: CASSLFVTGADEQYF.

The rearrangement links TRBV5-8 to TRBJ2-3; no clear D gene. Germline CDR1 and CDR2: SGHTS and YDEGEE. The CDR3 runs to 17 residues. The V end lost 5 bases, the J end lost 3 bases, and 22 bases lay between the germline ends. The CDR3 DNA is TGTGCCAGCAGTCGAAAAGCCAGGTTGGCCTTAACAGATACGCAGTATTTT. This codes for CASSRKARLALTDTQYF.

The chain links TRBV5-1 to TRBJ2-1; D may be TRBD2 (6 bases). CDR1 and CDR2 from the germline V gene are SGHRS and YFSETQ. The CDR3 is 16 residues long. V was trimmed by 4 bases and J by 7 bases, leaving 21 bases between them. DNA for the CDR3: TGCGCCAGCAGCCCCCTCCGACTAGGATTGGGGAATGAGCAGTTCTTC. Protein sequence: CASSPLRLGLGNEQFF.

The chain uses TRBV11-3 and TRBJ2-3; 9 bases fit TRBD2. The germline gives CDR1 SGHNT, CDR2 YENEEA. The ends lost 4 bases at V and 2 bases at J; junction bases unmatched: 4. This CDR3 contains 15 residues. The CDR3 DNA sequence: TGTGCCAGCAGCTCTAGCGGGACCGACACAGATACGCAGTATTTT. Protein product: CASSSSGTDTDTQYF.

Details on this clone: The sample carries other DNA sequences with the same CDR3. This rearrangement joins TRBV11-2 to TRBJ1-5; D gene uncertain. Germline assignment: CDR1 SGHAT and CDR2 FQNNGV. V gave up 0 bases and J gave up 7 bases, with 7 bases separating them. CDR3 size: 13 residues. The CDR3 DNA is TGTGCCAGCAGCTTAGATAGAGGGCAGCCCCAGCATTTT. Its protein product is CASSLDRGQPQHF.

As concerns this clone: This same CDR3 is encoded by further DNA sequences in the sample. The chain is built from TRBV6-5 and TRBJ1-2; possible D gene TRBD1, 6 bases. Per germline, CDR1 MNHEY and CDR2 SVGAGI. The V gene lost 4 bases and the J gene lost 5 bases, with 17 bases spanning the gap. This CDR3 region has 15 residues. For the CDR3, the DNA is TGTGCCAGCAGTTCCCCCCGCCAGGGGCAATATGGCTACACCTTC. It yields the protein CASSSPRQGQYGYTF.

The rearrangement joins TRBV5-6 to TRBJ2-1; 8 bases are a match to TRBD1. J was trimmed by 4 bases and V by 4 bases; bases with no gene match: 10. The CDR3 is 16 residues long. Germline lookup yields CDR1 SGHDT and CDR2 YYEEEE. CDR3 DNA: TGTGCCAGCAGCCCCCTTGGCGGACAGGGATACAATGAGCAGTTCTTC. Translated: CASSPLGGQGYNEQFF. Combining the CDR3 with reference TRBV5-6 and TRBJ2-1 gives the whole variable domain DAGVTQSPTHLIKTRGQQVTLRCSPKSGHDTVSWYQQALGQGPQFIFQYYEEEERQRGNFPDRFSGHQFPNYSSELNVNALLLGDSALYLCASSPLGGQGYNEQFFGPGTRLTVL.

The chain employs TRBV7-2 and TRBJ1-2; 9 bases map to TRBD1. The length of the CDR3 is 17 residues. The trim removed 2 bases at V and 5 bases at J, leaving 12 bases unmatched. The germline CDR1 and CDR2 sequences are SGHTA and FQGNSA. CDR3 residues: CASSLPGGRGQGYGYTF. The CDR3, as DNA: TGTGCCAGCAGCTTACCCGGGGGGAGGGGACAGGGTTATGGCTACACCTTC. Variable domain in full (rest from reference TRBV7-2 and TRBJ1-2): GAGVSQSPSNKVTEKGKDVELRCDPISGHTALYWYRQSLGQGLEFLIYFQGNSAPDKSGLPSDRFSAERTGGSVSTLTIQRTQQEDSAVYLCASSLPGGRGQGYGYTFGSGTRLTVV.

This clone appeared a few times. Other nucleotide sequences in the sample specify the same CDR3. The chain employs TRBV4-1 and TRBJ1-4; D call uncertain. Trimming removed 0 bases at V and 7 bases at J, with 3 bases between. CDR1 is MGHRA and CDR2 is YSYEKL in the germline V gene. This CDR3 comprises 12 residues. The CDR3 coding sequence is TGCGCCAGCAGCCAAGACAGTGAAAAACTGTTTTTT. It translates to CASSQDSEKLFF.

The V gene is TRBV4-1, the J gene TRBJ2-3; possible D gene TRBD2, 6 bases. Trimming left V 1 base short and J 11 bases short, with 16 bases between. There are 14 residues in the CDR3. From germline, CDR1 is MGHRA and CDR2 YSYEKL. As DNA, the CDR3 is TGCGCCAGCAGCCAAGTCCCGGGACTTCCACGGCAGTATTTT. It yields the protein CASSQVPGLPRQYF.

This clone was seen repeatedly, ten times or more. The V gene is TRBV4-1, the J gene TRBJ2-3; 12 bases are a match to TRBD2. The ends lost 4 bases at V and 0 bases at J; junction bases unmatched: 5. The CDR3 runs to 17 residues. Germline CDR1 is MGHRA and CDR2 is YSYEKL. The CDR3 is CASSRGTSGRSTDTQYF. In DNA form, the CDR3 reads TGCGCCAGCAGCCGGGGCACTAGCGGGAGGAGCACAGATACGCAGTATTTT.

The CDR3 bases are TGTGCCAGCAGCCTGGGGGGCCTGGCTCAAGCGGGAGGTTGGGGCACCTACGAGCAGTACTTC. Its translation: CASSLGGLAQAGGWGTYEQYF. The gene calls are TRBV27 and TRBJ2-7; 9 bases map to TRBD2. Unmatched junction bases numbered 26, after V lost 6 bases and J lost 2 bases. Germline V gene sequence: CDR1 MNHEY, CDR2 SMNVEV (reference sequence). The CDR3 is made up of 21 amino acids.

CDR3 nucleotide sequence: TGTGCCAGCAGCTTGACTACGGAGACCCAGTACTTC. Its protein product is CASSLTTETQYF. The chain joins TRBV5-6 to TRBJ2-5; D gene uncertain. The CDR3 runs 12 residues. Germline V gives CDR1 SGHDT, CDR2 YYEEEE. V lost 1 base and J 5 bases, leaving 6 bases between the germline ends.